This TCR beta chain is from a study of blood T cell repertoires in COVID-19. Study-wide context: The cDNA or gDNA used as material had been derived from T cells, B-cell-depleted T cells, or PBMCs.

Produced via immunoSEQ multiplex PCR; TCRdb's table is partial and in-frame only. The sample gives about 150,000 clones, roughly nine tenths of which show up once; roughly 2.5% is in the top ten. Enrolled during active infection, Seattle patients were then followed longitudinally. The junction had 9 bases not matched to a gene; V was cut back by 6 bases and J by 7 bases. This CDR3 spans 15 amino acids. The germline V gene has CDR1 KGHDR and CDR2 SFDVKD. The V gene is TRBV24-1, the J gene TRBJ2-7; 12 nucleotides align to TRBD1. This sequence originates from a human donor with COVID-19, enrolled during active disease. The donor label of this sample is uncertain. Sequences were obtained from peripheral blood. The CDR3 DNA is TGTGCCACCAGTCCAGGCGGGACAGGGGGCTGGGAGCAGTACTTC. This codes for CATSPGGTGGWEQYF.